This record covers a single TCR beta chain. Its antigen is not yet known. Base qualities are missing; no much larger clone stands one base away. These data are taken from a study of T cell changes during pregnancy in multiple sclerosis (dated by TCRdb to between 2018 and 2021). Study-wide context: In women with multiple sclerosis, the researchers looked at how the T cell repertoire shifted as pregnancy progressed.

To prepare the library, the immunoSEQ multiplex PCR assay was applied. Entries here come from immuneACCESS through TCRdb and include only in-frame sequences with V and J called. Some clones fail to appear in such tables; in the studies checked, an unresolved V gene covers under half of the shortfall, and the cause of the remainder is unknown. The sample includes some 95,000 clones, with roughly 92% observed a single time. Of the sample, under 3% falls within the top ten clones. The clonotype originates from a female donor with multiple sclerosis, enrolled in a pregnancy study. The material sequenced was peripheral blood, taken in the first trimester of pregnancy.

This receptor carries the CDR3 CASSRQESSYEQYF. The base sequence is TGTGCCAGCAGCCGACAGGAAAGCTCCTACGAGCAGTACTTC. The rearrangement combines TRBV9 with TRBJ2-7, with TRBD1 tentatively as D gene (6 bases match). The CDR3 runs 14 amino acids, cysteine and phenylalanine included. The DNA shown is the 42-base CDR3, in frame from base 1. Deletion took 4 bases off V and 0 bases off J, with a span of 11 bases between the germline ends. CDR1 and CDR2 are drawn from the germline V gene: SGDLS, YYNGEE.